Below, 4 T cell receptor beta chains from the same sample are listed, as sequenced in a study of T cells expressing NK-cell markers. From its re-call of the 5' RACE reads, TCRdb lists each CDR3 protein once, without DNA. The specimen's table records 350,000 to 450,000 distinct CDR3 sequences. The sequenced sample consisted of blood T cells: a sorted CD56 or NKG2C T cell subset, CD4+ or CD8+ T cells, or bulk PBMC T cells (not recorded which). These TCRs come from a man aged 18 to 69 in good health.

The CDR3 spells CASRLSGRLYNEQFF. The chain carries TRBV12-3 or TRBV12-4 and TRBJ2-1; the D call of TRBD1 rests on TCRdb alone, since no DNA is present to check it. CDR3 length equals 15 residues.

The chain links TRBV3-1 to TRBJ2-5; TCRdb gives TRBD1 as the D gene, but with no DNA this cannot be confirmed. CDR3 length: 15 residues. The germline gives CDR1 LGHDT, CDR2 YNNKEL (reference sequence). This chain's CDR3 is CASSQGRGGLAPQYF.

The V call is TRBV11-1, the J call TRBJ2-1; checking the TCRdb D call of TRBD2 is not possible without DNA. The CDR3 runs 18 residues. Germline assignment: CDR1 SGHAT and CDR2 FQDESV (reference sequence). The CDR3 sequence: CASSPSGEGWYSYNEQFF.

The gene calls are TRBV9 and TRBJ2-3; the D call from TCRdb, TRBD2, cannot be confirmed without DNA. This CDR3 is 15 amino acids long. The germline V gene has CDR1 SGDLS and CDR2 YYNGEE. The CDR3 loop is CASSARTISTDTQYF.